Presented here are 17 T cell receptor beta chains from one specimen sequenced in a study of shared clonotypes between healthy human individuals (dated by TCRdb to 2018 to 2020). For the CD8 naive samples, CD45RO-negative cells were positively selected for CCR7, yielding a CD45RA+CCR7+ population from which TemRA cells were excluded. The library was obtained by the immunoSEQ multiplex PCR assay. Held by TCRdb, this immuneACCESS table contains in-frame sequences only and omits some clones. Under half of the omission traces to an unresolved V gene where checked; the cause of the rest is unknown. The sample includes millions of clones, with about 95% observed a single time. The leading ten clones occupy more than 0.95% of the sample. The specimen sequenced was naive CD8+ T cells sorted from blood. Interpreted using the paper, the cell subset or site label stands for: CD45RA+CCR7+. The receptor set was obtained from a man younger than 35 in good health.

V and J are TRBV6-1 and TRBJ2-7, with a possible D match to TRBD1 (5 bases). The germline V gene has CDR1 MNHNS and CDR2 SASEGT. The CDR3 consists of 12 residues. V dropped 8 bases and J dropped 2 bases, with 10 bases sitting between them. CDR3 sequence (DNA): TGTGCCAGCGGGCCAGGGCCCTACGAGCAGTACTTC. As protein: CASGPGPYEQYF.

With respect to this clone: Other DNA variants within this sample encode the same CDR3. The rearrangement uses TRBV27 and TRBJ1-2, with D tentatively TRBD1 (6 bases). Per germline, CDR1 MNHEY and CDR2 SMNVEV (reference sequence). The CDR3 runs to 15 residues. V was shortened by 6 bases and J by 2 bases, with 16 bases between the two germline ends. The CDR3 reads CASSPGPGANYGYTF. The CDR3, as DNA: TGTGCCAGCAGCCCGGGACCGGGGGCGAACTATGGCTACACCTTC.

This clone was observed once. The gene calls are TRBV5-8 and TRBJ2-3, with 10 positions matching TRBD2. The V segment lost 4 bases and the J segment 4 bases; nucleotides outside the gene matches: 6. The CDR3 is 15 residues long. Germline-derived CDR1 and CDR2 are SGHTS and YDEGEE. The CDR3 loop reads CASSTGLAAPDTQYF. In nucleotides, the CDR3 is TGTGCCAGCAGCACCGGACTAGCGGCCCCAGATACGCAGTATTTT.

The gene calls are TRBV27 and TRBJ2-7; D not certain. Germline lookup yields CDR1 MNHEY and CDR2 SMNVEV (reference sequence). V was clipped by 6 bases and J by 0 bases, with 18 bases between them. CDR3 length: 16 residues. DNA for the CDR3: TGTGCCAGCAGCCCAATCGCCGGGTCCAGCTCCTACGAGCAGTACTTC. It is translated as CASSPIAGSSSYEQYF.

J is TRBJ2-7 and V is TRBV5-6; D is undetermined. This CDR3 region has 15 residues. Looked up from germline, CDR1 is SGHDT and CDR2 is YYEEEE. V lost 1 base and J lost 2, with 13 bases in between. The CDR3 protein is CASSLLQQSAYEQYF. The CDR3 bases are TGTGCCAGCAGCTTGTTGCAACAGTCCGCCTACGAGCAGTACTTC. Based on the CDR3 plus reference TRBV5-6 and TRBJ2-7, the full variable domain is DAGVTQSPTHLIKTRGQQVTLRCSPKSGHDTVSWYQQALGQGPQFIFQYYEEEERQRGNFPDRFSGHQFPNYSSELNVNALLLGDSALYLCASSLLQQSAYEQYFGPGTRLTVT.

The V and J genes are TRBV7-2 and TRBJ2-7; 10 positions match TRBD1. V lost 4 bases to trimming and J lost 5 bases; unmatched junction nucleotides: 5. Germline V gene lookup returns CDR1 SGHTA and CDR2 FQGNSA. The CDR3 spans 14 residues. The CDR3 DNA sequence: TGTGCCAGCAGCTCCGGGACAGGGGTGGACGAGCAGTACTTC. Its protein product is CASSSGTGVDEQYF.

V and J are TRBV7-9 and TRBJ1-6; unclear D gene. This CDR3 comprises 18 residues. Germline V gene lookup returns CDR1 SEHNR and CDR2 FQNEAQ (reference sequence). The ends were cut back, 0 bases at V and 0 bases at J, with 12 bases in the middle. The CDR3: CASSLATAGYSYNSPLHF. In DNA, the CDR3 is TGTGCCAGCAGCTTAGCGACCGCGGGATACTCCTATAATTCACCCCTCCACTTT.

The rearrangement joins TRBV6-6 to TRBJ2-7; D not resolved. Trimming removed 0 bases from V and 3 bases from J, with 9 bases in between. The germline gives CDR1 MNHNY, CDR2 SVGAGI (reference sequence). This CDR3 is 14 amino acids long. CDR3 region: CASSYSQPDYEQYF. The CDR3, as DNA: TGTGCCAGCAGTTACTCCCAGCCCGACTACGAGCAGTACTTC.

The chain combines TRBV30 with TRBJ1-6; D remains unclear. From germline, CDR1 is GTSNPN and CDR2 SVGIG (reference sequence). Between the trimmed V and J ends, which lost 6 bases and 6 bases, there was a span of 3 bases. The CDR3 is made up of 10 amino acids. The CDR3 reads CACGNSPLHF. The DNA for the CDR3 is TGTGCCTGTGGTAATTCACCCCTCCACTTT.

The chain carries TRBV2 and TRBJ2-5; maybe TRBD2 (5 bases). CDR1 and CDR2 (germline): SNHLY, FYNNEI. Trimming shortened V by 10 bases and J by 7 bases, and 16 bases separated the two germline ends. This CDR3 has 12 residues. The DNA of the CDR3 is TGTGCCACCCTCGGGGTCACGGGGACCCAGTACTTC. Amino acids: CATLGVTGTQYF.

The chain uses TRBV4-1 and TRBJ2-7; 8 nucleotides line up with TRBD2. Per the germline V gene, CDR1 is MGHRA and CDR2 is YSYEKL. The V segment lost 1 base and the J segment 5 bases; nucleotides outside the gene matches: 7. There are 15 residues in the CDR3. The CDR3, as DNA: TGCGCCAGCAGCCAAGGGAGACTAGCGACGAACGAGCAGTACTTC. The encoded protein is CASSQGRLATNEQYF.

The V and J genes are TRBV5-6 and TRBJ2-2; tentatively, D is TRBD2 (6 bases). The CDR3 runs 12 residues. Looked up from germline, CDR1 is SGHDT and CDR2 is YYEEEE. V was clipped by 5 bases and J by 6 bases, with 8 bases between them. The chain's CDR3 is CASREGAGELFF. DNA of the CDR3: TGTGCCAGCAGGGAGGGCGCCGGGGAGCTGTTTTTT.

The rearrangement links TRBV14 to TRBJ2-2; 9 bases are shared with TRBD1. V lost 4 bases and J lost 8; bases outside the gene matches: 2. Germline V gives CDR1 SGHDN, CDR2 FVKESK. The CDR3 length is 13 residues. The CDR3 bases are TGTGCCAGCAGCCTGGGACAGGGAGGGGAGCTGTTTTTT. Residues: CASSLGQGGELFF. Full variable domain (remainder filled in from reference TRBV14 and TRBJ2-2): EAGVTQFPSHSVIEKGQTVTLRCDPISGHDNLYWYRRVMGKEIKFLLHFVKESKQDESGMPNNRFLAERTGGTYSTLKVQPAELEDSGVYFCASSLGQGGELFFGEGSRLTVL.

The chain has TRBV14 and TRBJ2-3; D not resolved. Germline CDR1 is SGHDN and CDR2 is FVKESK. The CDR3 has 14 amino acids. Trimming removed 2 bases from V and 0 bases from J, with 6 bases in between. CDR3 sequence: CASSQYGSTDTQYF. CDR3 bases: TGTGCCAGCAGCCAATATGGGAGCACAGATACGCAGTATTTT.

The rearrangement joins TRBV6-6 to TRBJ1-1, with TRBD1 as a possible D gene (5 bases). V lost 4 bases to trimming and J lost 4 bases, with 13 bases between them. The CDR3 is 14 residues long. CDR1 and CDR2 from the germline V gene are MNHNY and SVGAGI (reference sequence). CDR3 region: CASSSQGGGTEAFF. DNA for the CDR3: TGTGCCAGCAGTTCCCAGGGCGGCGGCACTGAAGCTTTCTTT.

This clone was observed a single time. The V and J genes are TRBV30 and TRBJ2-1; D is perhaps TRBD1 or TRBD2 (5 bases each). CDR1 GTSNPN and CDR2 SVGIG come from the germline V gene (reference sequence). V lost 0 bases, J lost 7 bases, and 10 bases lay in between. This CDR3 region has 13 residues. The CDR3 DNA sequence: TGTGCCTGGAGTGTAGGGGACGAGAATGAGCAGTTCTTC. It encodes CAWSVGDENEQFF.

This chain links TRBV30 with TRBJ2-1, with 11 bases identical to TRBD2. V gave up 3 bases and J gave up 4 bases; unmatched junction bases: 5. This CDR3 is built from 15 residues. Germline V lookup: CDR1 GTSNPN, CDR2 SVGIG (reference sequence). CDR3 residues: CAWRWLAGGYNEQFF. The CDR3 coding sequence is TGTGCCTGGAGGTGGCTAGCGGGGGGTTACAATGAGCAGTTCTTC.